These T cell receptor beta chains were read from a single sample in a study of T cell responses to AZD1222 COVID-19 vaccine. Clones were sequenced by immunoSEQ multiplex PCR, and TCRdb holds only the in-frame ones, with some missing. This sample has roughly 87,000 clones, with roughly 90% found just once. The input for sequencing was peripheral blood, taken 28 days after the second AZD1222 dose. These receptors came from an adult who received the AZD1222 COVID-19 vaccine. The CDR3 runs from the conserved cysteine through the conserved F or W. The D gene is left open where the match is weak. Where a row states a size, it is once, few, many or the class of an expanded clone; other rows omit it.

TRBD1 TRBJ2-7 TRBV6-1 NA CASSELNTGEWYEQYF TGTGCCAGCAGTGAATTAAACACAGGGGAATGGTACGAGCAGTACTTC
NA TRBJ1-2 TRBV7-9 NA CASSLGGETVNYGYTF TGTGCCAGCAGCTTAGGGGGGGAGACAGTAAACTATGGCTACACCTTC
NA TRBJ1-1 TRBV19 NA CASSNREPNTEAFF TGTGCCAGTAGTAACCGGGAACCGAACACTGAAGCTTTCTTT
TRBD1 TRBJ1-2 TRBV6-1 few CASSDPQGPGYTF TGTGCCAGCAGTGACCCACAGGGGCCTGGCTACACCTTC
NA TRBJ2-6 TRBV2 NA CASSFPRDGNSGANVLTF TGTGCCAGCAGTTTCCCCCGGGACGGCAACTCTGGGGCCAACGTCCTGACTTTC
TRBD1 TRBJ1-4 TRBV9 NA CASSSKTGGNEKLFF TGTGCCAGCAGCTCCAAGACAGGGGGCAATGAAAAACTGTTTTTT
TRBD1 TRBJ2-5 TRBV7-7 NA CASIRNTGGRETQYF TGTGCCAGCATCCGAAACACAGGGGGGAGGGAGACCCAGTACTTC
TRBD1 TRBJ1-4 TRBV2 few CASSGQAGNEKLFF TGTGCCAGCAGCGGACAGGCCGGGAATGAAAAACTGTTTTTT
NA TRBJ2-1 TRBV6-2/TRBV6-3 NA CASSYDSYNEQFF TGTGCCAGCAGTTACGACAGCTACAATGAGCAGTTCTTC
TRBD2 TRBJ2-1 TRBV19 NA CASSIALAGGNLYNEQFF TGTGCCAGTAGTATAGCGCTAGCGGGAGGGAATTTATACAATGAGCAGTTCTTC
TRBD1 TRBJ2-6 TRBV5-1 NA CASKHSTGAGANVLTF TGCGCCAGCAAGCACTCCACAGGGGCTGGGGCCAACGTCCTGACTTTC
NA TRBJ2-2 TRBV7-2 NA CASSSQGSGELFF TGTGCCAGCAGCTCACAGGGTTCCGGGGAGCTGTTTTTT
NA TRBJ1-3 TRBV4-3 NA CASSQVGSGNTIYF TGCGCCAGCAGCCAAGTGGGATCTGGAAACACCATATATTTT
TRBD1 TRBJ1-4 TRBV6-5 NA CASRKGQLNGEKLFF TGTGCCAGCAGGAAGGGACAGCTAAACGGGGAAAAACTGTTTTTT
TRBD1 TRBJ2-7 TRBV24-1 NA CATSDSDRGRGDEQYF TGTGCCACCAGTGACTCGGACAGGGGGCGCGGTGACGAGCAGTACTTC
TRBD1 TRBJ1-4 TRBV7-2 NA CASSLGTRGHVGTNEKLFF TGTGCCAGCAGCTTAGGGACCAGGGGGCATGTAGGAACTAATGAAAAACTGTTTTTT
NA TRBJ1-3 TRBV5-4 NA CASSLITGTPVDGNTIYF TGTGCCAGCAGCTTGATCACCGGGACGCCCGTTGATGGAAACACCATATATTTT
TRBD1 TRBJ1-2 TRBV18 NA CASSPPGTGVYYGYTF TGTGCCAGCTCACCCCCAGGGACAGGGGTTTACTATGGCTACACCTTC
NA TRBJ2-1 TRBV14 few CASSQEVRGIGEGQFF TGTGCCAGCAGCCAAGAGGTCCGCGGGATAGGGGAAGGGCAGTTCTTC
NA TRBJ1-2 TRBV5-1 NA CASSFSGPEDYGYTF TGCGCCAGCAGCTTCTCCGGGCCAGAGGACTATGGCTACACCTTC
NA TRBJ2-3 TRBV11-3 NA CASSSKEGDTDTQYF TGTGCCAGCAGCTCTAAGGAGGGAGACACAGATACGCAGTATTTT
NA TRBJ1-2 TRBV20-1 NA CSASLSRQDGYTF TGCAGTGCTAGTTTGTCCAGGCAGGATGGCTACACCTTC
TRBD1 TRBJ2-7 TRBV7-9 NA CASSFGQGSYEQYF TGTGCCAGCAGCTTCGGACAGGGCTCCTACGAGCAGTACTTC
TRBD1 TRBJ1-6 TRBV9 NA CASSSRTGKSPLHF TGTGCCAGCAGCAGCCGGACAGGGAAGTCACCCCTCCACTTT
NA TRBJ2-2 TRBV7-3 NA CASGGQGYTGELFF TGTGCCAGCGGCGGGCAGGGATACACCGGGGAGCTGTTTTTT
NA TRBJ1-1 TRBV5-1 NA CASADLKTENTEAFF TGCGCCAGCGCTGATCTGAAAACAGAGAACACTGAAGCTTTCTTT
TRBD1 TRBJ2-7 TRBV15 NA CATSGKTGGREQYF TGTGCCACCAGCGGTAAAACAGGGGGACGCGAGCAGTACTTC
TRBD2 TRBJ2-1 TRBV20-1 NA CSASTREGHPNEQFF TGCAGTGCTAGTACCCGGGAGGGCCATCCCAATGAGCAGTTCTTC
NA TRBJ1-3 TRBV7-7 NA CASSLGGLGNTIYF TGTGCCAGCAGCTTAGGGGGTTTGGGAAACACCATATATTTT
NA TRBJ2-2 TRBV9 NA CASSVVGTGELFF TGTGCCAGCAGCGTAGTCGGGACCGGGGAGCTGTTTTTT
TRBD1 TRBJ1-6 TRBV5-1 NA CASSSSGQNESPLHF TGCGCCAGCAGCTCTTCGGGACAGAACGAATCACCCCTCCACTTT
TRBD2 TRBJ2-1 TRBV7-3 NA CASSSGLAGNNEQFF TGTGCCAGCAGCTCCGGACTAGCGGGGAACAATGAGCAGTTCTTC
TRBD2 TRBJ2-7 TRBV7-8 NA CASSLPREGSGGYYEQYF TGTGCCAGCAGCTTACCCCGCGAAGGTAGCGGGGGTTACTACGAGCAGTACTTC
TRBD2 TRBJ2-5 TRBV9 NA CASSVVPAGEGETQYF TGTGCCAGCAGCGTAGTCCCAGCGGGAGAAGGAGAGACCCAGTACTTC
NA TRBJ2-6 TRBV4-2 few CASSQDNGRNPSGANVLTF TGTGCCAGCAGCCAAGATAACGGCCGAAACCCCTCTGGGGCCAACGTCCTGACTTTC
NA TRBJ2-5 TRBV15 NA CATSRVSVQETQYF TGTGCCACCAGCAGAGTCAGCGTGCAAGAGACCCAGTACTTC
TRBD1 TRBJ1-2 TRBV4-1 NA CASSPETNRGLHGYTF TGCGCCAGCAGCCCTGAAACAAACAGGGGACTACATGGCTACACCTTC
NA TRBJ2-2 TRBV27 NA CASSRLAGELFF TGTGCCAGCAGTCGGCTAGCCGGGGAGCTGTTTTTT
NA TRBJ2-3 TRBV4-1 few CASTRTGTQDTQYF TGCGCCAGCACGAGAACCGGGACTCAAGATACGCAGTATTTT
TRBD2 TRBJ2-3 TRBV15 NA CATSITSGWEGDTQYF TGTGCCACCAGCATCACTAGCGGGTGGGAAGGAGATACGCAGTATTTT
TRBD1 TRBJ1-1 TRBV29-1 once CSVVKGRTGMNTEAFF TGCAGCGTTGTGAAGGGGAGGACAGGAATGAACACTGAAGCTTTCTTT
NA TRBJ1-4 TRBV11-2 NA CASSLGGLGEKLFF TGTGCCAGCAGCTTAGGGGGGTTGGGTGAAAAACTGTTTTTT
NA TRBJ2-2 TRBV24-1 NA CATSDGGLADTGELFF TGTGCCACCAGTGATGGTGGGCTTGCGGACACCGGGGAGCTGTTTTTT
NA TRBJ2-3 TRBV4-3 NA CASSQGLAGAGTDTQYF TGCGCCAGCAGCCAAGGGCTTGCGGGGGCTGGCACAGATACGCAGTATTTT
NA TRBJ1-1 TRBV27 NA CASSPRTMNTEAFF TGTGCCAGCAGTCCACGGACCATGAACACTGAAGCTTTCTTT
NA TRBJ1-1 TRBV6-5 NA CASQDGGARGTEAFF TGTGCCAGCCAGGATGGCGGGGCGCGGGGCACTGAAGCTTTCTTT
TRBD1 TRBJ2-2 TRBV20-1 NA CSASDGTDTGELFF TGCAGTGCTAGTGACGGGACAGACACCGGGGAGCTGTTTTTT
NA TRBJ1-1 TRBV30 NA CAWKRREARVRAFF TGTGCCTGGAAACGTAGGGAGGCCAGGGTCAGGGCTTTCTTT
NA TRBJ1-6 TRBV5-6 once CASSLGQQNSPLHF TGTGCCAGCAGCTTGGGACAGCAAAATTCACCCCTCCACTTT
NA TRBJ2-7 TRBV5-1 NA CASSSDNYEQYF TGCGCCAGCAGCTCCGACAACTACGAGCAGTACTTC